The entry below describes one T cell receptor (beta chain). This entry is derived from a study of cytomegalovirus exposure and HLA in healthy donors. 13 Jbeta primers and 60 Vbeta primers were used for the PCR. Some clones are missing from TCRdb's copy, which holds only in-frame ones; the method was immunoSEQ multiplex PCR. The sample carries about 160,000 clones, more than 60% recorded once. V was pared by 0 bases and J by 8 bases, with 6 bases of the junction left unmatched. CDR1 is SGHRS, CDR2 YFSETQ, per germline. This CDR3 contains 15 residues. What was sequenced was PBMCs. This clonotype was sampled from a woman in her 30s in good health and CMV-seronegative. This chain connects TRBV5-1 to TRBJ1-2; 11 bases are a match to TRBD1. The CDR3 DNA reads as TGCGCCAGCAGCTTGGATCCGGGACAGGGGGGCGGCTACACCTTC. It yields the protein CASSLDPGQGGGYTF.